Given below is one T cell receptor (beta chain) in context. Its antigen is not known. This record belongs to a study of OX40 agonist ivuxolimab in advanced cancers. Study information: Every 2 weeks, patients got intravenous ivuxolimab at one of six dose levels (0.01-10 mg/kg). Of the patients, three showed partial responses, one with hepatocellular carcinoma and two with cutaneous melanoma. Study outcomes and limitations: Researchers did not determine the expanded peripheral T cells' antigen specificity. Dose levels from 0.1 to 3.0 mg/kg saw CD4+ and CD8+ blood T cells expand clonally by week 6.

This CDR3 is built from 14 residues. In germline, CDR1 is SGDLS, CDR2 YYNGEE. V was cut by 2 bases and J by 5 bases, with 10 bases left in between. This table comes from immunoSEQ multiplex PCR, and its TCRdb copy is limited to in-frame clones, with some not included. The repertoire holds around 27,000 clones, with around nine tenths as singletons. The J gene is TRBJ1-4, the V gene TRBV9, with D perhaps TRBD1 (5 bases). This TCR derives from an adult with an advanced solid tumor such as melanoma, head and neck, liver or kidney cancer. Material: CD4+ or CD8+ T cells sorted from blood, obtained in a trial of the OX40 agonist ivuxolimab. The CDR3 region is CASSVGGANEKLFF. The DNA for the CDR3 is TGTGCCAGCAGCGTTGGAGGGGCAAATGAAAAACTGTTTTTT.